This entry lists 30 T cell receptor beta chains sequenced from one sample in a study of T cell responses to AZD1222 COVID-19 vaccine. Sequencing was performed with immunoSEQ multiplex PCR; in TCRdb, only in-frame clones are kept and a portion is missing. Of 140,000 to 150,000 clones in the sample, 82% were seen once. The sample in question was peripheral blood, obtained on day 0 of MenACWY control vaccination. The receptors were sampled from an adult in good health.

This rearrangement joins TRBV2 to TRBJ2-3; D perhaps matches TRBD1 (5 bases). With 5 bases removed from V and 3 bases from J, the gap between germline ends came to 15 bases. The CDR3 has 15 amino acids. In germline, CDR1 is SNHLY, CDR2 FYNNEI. The CDR3 nucleotides are TGTGCCAGCAGTTGGGCCCAGGGTTCGACAGATACGCAGTATTTT. Protein sequence: CASSWAQGSTDTQYF.

This clone was recorded only once. The rearrangement links TRBV5-8 to TRBJ2-1; TRBD1 might be the D (7 bases). This CDR3 contains 16 residues. With 0 bases removed from V and 0 bases from J, the gap between germline ends came to 10 bases. Germline CDR1 SGHTS, CDR2 YDEGEE. CDR3 nucleotides: TGTGCCAGCAGCTTGGCAGGGGGGATCTCCTACAATGAGCAGTTCTTC. It encodes CASSLAGGISYNEQFF. The complete variable domain, with remaining parts taken from reference TRBV5-8 and TRBJ2-1, reads EAGVTQSPTHLIKTRGQQATLRCSPISGHTSVYWYQQALGLGLQFLLWYDEGEERNRGNFPPRFSGRQFPNYSSELNVNALELEDSALYLCASSLAGGISYNEQFFGPGTRLTVL.

This clone has more than one count but fewer than ten. This chain links TRBV20-1 with TRBJ2-1; TRBD2 agrees at 7 bases. The length of the CDR3 is 15 residues. Germline assignment: CDR1 DFQATT and CDR2 SNEGSKA (reference sequence). The junction had 11 bases not matched to a gene; V was cut back by 3 bases and J by 6 bases. Here the CDR3 reads CSASSPRIAGNEQFF. The CDR3 DNA follows: TGCAGTGCTAGTTCCCCCCGGATAGCGGGCAATGAGCAGTTCTTC.

The chain uses TRBV6-4 and TRBJ1-5; TRBD1 matches 8 bases. The CDR3 extends over 13 amino acids. Germline-derived CDR1 and CDR2 are MRHNA and SNTAGT. With 6 bases clipped from V and 7 bases from J, the junction kept 5 bases outside the gene matches. CDR3 sequence reads: CASSPDRAQPQHF. CDR3 sequence (DNA): TGTGCCAGCAGCCCGGACAGGGCCCAGCCCCAGCATTTT.

This chain connects TRBV5-1 to TRBJ2-1; 9 bases line up with TRBD1. V lost 4 bases, J lost 5 bases, and 7 bases stayed unmatched. The CDR3 length is 15 residues. Germline CDR1 and CDR2: SGHRS and YFSETQ. CDR3 sequence: CASSVGQGRNNEQFF. CDR3 coding DNA: TGCGCCAGCAGCGTGGGACAGGGCAGGAACAATGAGCAGTTCTTC.

The J gene is TRBJ2-3, the V gene TRBV19; perhaps D is TRBD1 or TRBD2 (7 bases each). V lost 8 bases and J lost 3, with 21 bases in between. Germline V gene data show CDR1 as LNHDA and CDR2 as SQIVND (reference sequence). The CDR3 sequence is 16 residues long. CDR3 DNA: TGTGCCAGTTCCCTAGGAGGGAGGGGGCGGACAGATACGCAGTATTTT. Its protein product is CASSLGGRGRTDTQYF.

The V call is TRBV6-5, the J call TRBJ2-2; 10 nucleotides agree with TRBD1. Germline loops: CDR1 MNHEY, CDR2 SVGAGI. This CDR3 contains 15 residues. V dropped 6 bases and J dropped 4; count of bases not matched to a gene: 5. CDR3 nucleotide sequence: TGTGCCAGCAGCTCGGACAGGGGGGGCACCGGGGAGCTGTTTTTT. It specifies CASSSDRGGTGELFF.

The chain couples TRBV7-7 to TRBJ2-1; the D gene is possibly TRBD1 (5 bases). Per the germline V gene, CDR1 is SSHAT and CDR2 is FNYEAQ (reference sequence). This CDR3 has 15 amino acids. The V gene lost 3 bases and the J gene lost 5 bases, with 14 bases spanning the gap. The chain's CDR3 is CASSFSVGAHNEQFF. DNA of the CDR3: TGTGCCAGCAGCTTTTCAGTTGGGGCCCACAATGAGCAGTTCTTC.

The CDR3 protein is CASSPGQATYGYTF. The CDR3 region has the DNA TGTGCCAGCAGCCCCGGACAGGCGACCTATGGCTACACCTTC. This rearrangement joins TRBV7-8 to TRBJ1-2; the match to TRBD1 covers 7 bases. V lost 5 bases and J lost 4; bases outside the gene matches: 7. This CDR3 region has 14 residues. Germline lookup yields CDR1 SGHVS and CDR2 FQNEAQ.

This clone was found a few times. The rearrangement joins TRBV5-1 to TRBJ2-3; TRBD2 matches 8 bases. Germline loops: CDR1 SGHRS, CDR2 YFSETQ. CDR3 size: 18 residues. Trimming cost V 4 bases and J 2 bases; bases outside gene matches: 15. The DNA of the CDR3 is TGCGCCAGCAGCCCCCCGGGGGGGGCTGGGAGGAACACAGATACGCAGTATTTT. This gives the protein CASSPPGGAGRNTDTQYF.

This chain uses TRBV11-3 with TRBJ2-5; 11 bases map to TRBD2. The CDR3 has 15 amino acids. Looked up from germline, CDR1 is SGHNT and CDR2 is YENEEA. V gave up 3 bases and J gave up 5 bases; unmatched junction bases: 5. CDR3 protein: CASSLGSGGAETQYF. The CDR3, as DNA: TGTGCCAGCAGCTTGGGTAGCGGGGGGGCGGAGACCCAGTACTTC.

The V call is TRBV6-2 or TRBV6-3, the J call TRBJ2-7; the D is unclear. The CDR3 length is 13 residues. The germline gives CDR1 MNHEY, CDR2 SVGEGT. Trimming removed 4 bases from V and 0 bases from J, with 7 bases in between. CDR3: CASSWSSSYEQYV. CDR3 bases: TGTGCCAGCAGTTGGTCCAGCTCCTACGAGCAGTACGTC.

The sample holds a few counts of this clone. The chain uses TRBV4-1 and TRBJ1-4; D is perhaps TRBD1 (6 bases). The CDR3 is made up of 16 amino acids. The germline V gene has CDR1 MGHRA and CDR2 YSYEKL. Trimming took 0 bases from V and 8 from J, leaving 16 bases between them. The CDR3 loop is CASSQERTAPGEKLFF. CDR3 nucleotides: TGCGCCAGCAGCCAAGAGAGGACAGCGCCGGGGGAAAAACTGTTTTTT.

The rearrangement uses TRBV5-4 and TRBJ2-1, with 7 bases lining up with TRBD2. The ends lost 0 bases at V and 4 bases at J; junction bases unmatched: 4. This CDR3 comprises 15 residues. Germline lookup yields CDR1 SGHNT and CDR2 YYREEE (reference sequence). Here the CDR3 DNA reads TGTGCCAGCAGCTTGGAACGGGGGGTTTACAATGAGCAGTTCTTC. This gives the protein CASSLERGVYNEQFF.

The V call is TRBV7-3, the J call TRBJ2-2, with D perhaps assigned TRBD1 or TRBD2 (6 bases each). The length of the CDR3 is 15 residues. V gave up 5 bases and J gave up 4 bases, with 14 bases separating them. Germline V gene data show CDR1 as SGHTA and CDR2 as FQGTGA. The chain's CDR3 is CASSPRGAGTGELFF. CDR3 DNA: TGTGCCAGCAGCCCAAGGGGGGCGGGCACCGGGGAGCTGTTTTTT.

V is TRBV21-1 and J is TRBJ2-4; the D segment call TRBD2 is taken from the table without a DNA check. TRBV21-1 is a pseudogene. The CDR3 is 17 residues long. The CDR3 nucleotides read TGTGCCAGCAGCAAAGAGGATGGGGAGAGGGCCAAAAACATTCAGTACTTC. Translation gives CASSKEDGERAKNIQYF.

This rearrangement joins TRBV6-5 to TRBJ2-5; D gene uncertain. V was pared by 1 base and J by 5 bases, with 5 bases between. Germline V gene sequence: CDR1 MNHEY, CDR2 SVGAGI. The CDR3 has 12 amino acids. The DNA for the CDR3 is TGTGCCAGCAGTTACTTGTCGGAGACCCAGTACTTC. This codes for CASSYLSETQYF.

This chain joins TRBV5-1 and TRBJ1-2, with D unresolved. CDR3 length: 14 amino acids. V was trimmed by 0 bases and J by 6 bases, leaving 12 bases between them. CDR1 and CDR2 (germline): SGHRS, YFSETQ. CDR3 residues: CASSLEQVKNGYTF. DNA for the CDR3: TGCGCCAGCAGCTTGGAGCAGGTAAAGAATGGCTACACCTTC.

This rearrangement joins TRBV9 to TRBJ2-1, with D unclear. V gave up 7 bases and J gave up 1 base, with 3 bases separating them. This CDR3 is built from 11 residues. The germline V gene has CDR1 SGDLS and CDR2 YYNGEE. CDR3 in amino acids: CASGSYNEQFF. CDR3 sequence (DNA): TGTGCCAGCGGTTCCTACAATGAGCAGTTCTTC. Looking up the rest from reference TRBV9 and TRBJ2-1 gives the full variable domain: DSGVTQTPKHLITATGQRVTLRCSPRSGDLSVYWYQQSLDQGLQFLIQYYNGEERAKGNILERFSAQQFPDLHSELNLSSLELGDSALYFCASGSYNEQFFGPGTRLTVL.

This clone turned up a few times. The genes are TRBV11-3 and TRBJ2-1; the D is unclear. There are 14 residues in the CDR3. V shed 1 base and J shed 8 bases, with 12 bases lying between them. Germline CDR1 SGHNT, CDR2 YENEEA. CDR3 nucleotides: TGTGCCAGCAGCTTAGGGTCGGAGCTAGATGAGCAGTTCTTC. Translated, it gives CASSLGSELDEQFF.

The chain combines TRBV3-1 (or the pseudogene TRBV3-2) with TRBJ2-2; D possibly corresponds to TRBD1 (5 bases). CDR3 length: 14 residues. Trimming removed 4 bases at V and 1 base at J, with 7 bases between. The germline gives CDR1 LGHDT, CDR2 YNNKEL (reference sequence). For the CDR3, the DNA is TGTGCCAGCAGCCCAGGGCTGAACACCGGGGAGCTGTTTTTT. Protein: CASSPGLNTGELFF.

The J gene is TRBJ2-3, the V gene TRBV24-1; tentative D call: TRBD2 (5 bases). CDR1 and CDR2 (germline): KGHDR, SFDVKD. The CDR3 contains 15 residues. The V end was cut by 1 base, the J end by 0 bases, with 7 bases between. This chain's CDR3 is CATSDFSGSTDTQYF. For the CDR3, the DNA is TGTGCCACCAGTGATTTCTCGGGGAGCACAGATACGCAGTATTTT.

This chain uses TRBV5-4 with TRBJ2-5; 7 bases are shared with TRBD1. CDR1 is SGHNT and CDR2 is YYREEE in the germline V gene (reference sequence). V was clipped by 2 bases and J by 5 bases; unmatched bases: 6. The CDR3 runs to 14 residues. The CDR3 spells CASSFKGAGETQYF. The CDR3 DNA follows: TGTGCCAGCAGCTTCAAGGGGGCCGGGGAGACCCAGTACTTC.

The chain combines TRBV10-3 with TRBJ1-1; D call uncertain. The CDR3 spans 15 residues. V dropped 0 bases and J dropped 0 bases, with 8 bases sitting between them. CDR1 is ENHRY, CDR2 SYGVKD, per germline. CDR3 sequence: CAISESADLNTEAFF. As DNA, the CDR3 is TGTGCCATCAGTGAGTCGGCAGACTTGAACACTGAAGCTTTCTTT.

This chain joins TRBV14 and TRBJ1-3, with 7 bases aligning to TRBD1. This CDR3 has 16 amino acids. Trimming cost V 3 bases and J 2 bases; bases outside gene matches: 7. Germline V gene sequence: CDR1 SGHDN, CDR2 FVKESK. CDR3 residues: CASSQFYGTAGNTIYF. CDR3 in DNA: TGTGCCAGCAGCCAGTTTTACGGGACAGCTGGAAACACCATATATTTT.

The genes are TRBV10-2 and TRBJ2-4, with 8 positions matching TRBD1. Unmatched junction bases numbered 8, after V lost 6 bases and J lost 4 bases. Germline CDR1 is WSHSY and CDR2 is SAAADI. This CDR3 has 15 amino acids. The CDR3: CASRDQDRGKNIQYF. The CDR3 DNA sequence: TGCGCCAGCAGGGATCAAGACAGGGGAAAAAACATTCAGTACTTC.

This clone was seen a single time. The chain couples TRBV6-5 to TRBJ2-1, with D perhaps given as TRBD1 or TRBD2 (6 bases each). V lost 3 bases, J lost 2 bases, and 14 bases lay in between. The CDR3 has 16 amino acids. Germline lookup yields CDR1 MNHEY and CDR2 SVGAGI. In DNA form, the CDR3 reads TGTGCCAGCAGTTATACCCCGGGGGCGACCTACAATGAGCAGTTCTTC. It translates to CASSYTPGATYNEQFF.

The chain carries TRBV12-3 or TRBV12-4 and TRBJ2-2, with D uncertain. The CDR3 sequence is 13 residues long. V was clipped by 8 bases and J by 1 base, with 8 bases between them. The CDR3 here is CASSPQNTGELFF. As DNA, the CDR3 is TGTGCCAGCTCCCCACAGAACACCGGGGAGCTGTTTTTT.

The J gene is TRBJ1-4, the V gene TRBV4-1; unclear D gene. V dropped 1 base and J dropped 1 base, with 7 bases sitting between them. Per germline, CDR1 MGHRA and CDR2 YSYEKL. The CDR3 runs to 15 residues. The CDR3 nucleotides read TGCGCCAGCAGCCAAGTAGGAGGAACTAATGAAAAACTGTTTTTT. As protein: CASSQVGGTNEKLFF.

V and J are TRBV5-1 and TRBJ1-4; possibly TRBD1 for D (5 bases). V gave up 4 bases and J gave up 6 bases, with 10 bases separating them. The CDR3 contains 13 residues. CDR1 and CDR2 (germline): SGHRS, YFSETQ. CDR3 in DNA: TGCGCCAGCAGCCCGACAGCTGATGAAAAACTGTTTTTT. It encodes CASSPTADEKLFF.